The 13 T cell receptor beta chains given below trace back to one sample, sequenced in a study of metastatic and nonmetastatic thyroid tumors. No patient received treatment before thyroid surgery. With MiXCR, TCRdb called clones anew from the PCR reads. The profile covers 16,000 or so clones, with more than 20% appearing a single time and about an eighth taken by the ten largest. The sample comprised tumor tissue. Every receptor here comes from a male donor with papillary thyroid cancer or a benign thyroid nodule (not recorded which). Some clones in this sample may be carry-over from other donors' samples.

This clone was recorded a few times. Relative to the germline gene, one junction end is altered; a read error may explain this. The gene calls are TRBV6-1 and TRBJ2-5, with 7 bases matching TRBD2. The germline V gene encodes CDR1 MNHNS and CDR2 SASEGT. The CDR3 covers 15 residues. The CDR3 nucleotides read TGTGCAAGCAACCGACTAAGGACTAGAAAAGAGACCCAGTACTTC. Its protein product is CASNRLRTRKETQYF.

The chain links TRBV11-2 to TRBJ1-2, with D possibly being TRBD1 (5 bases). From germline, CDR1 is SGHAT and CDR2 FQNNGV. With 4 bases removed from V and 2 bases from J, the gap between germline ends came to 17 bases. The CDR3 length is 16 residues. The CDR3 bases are TGTGCCAGCAGCTCCCCAGACAGACAAATCAACTATGGCTACACCTTC. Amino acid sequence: CASSSPDRQINYGYTF.

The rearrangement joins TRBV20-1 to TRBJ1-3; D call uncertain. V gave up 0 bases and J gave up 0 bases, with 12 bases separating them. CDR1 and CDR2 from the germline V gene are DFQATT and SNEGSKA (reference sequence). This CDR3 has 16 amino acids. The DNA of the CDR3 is TGCAGTGCTAGAGAGGGAGGGCGTATCTCTGGAAACACCATATATTTT. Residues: CSAREGGRISGNTIYF.

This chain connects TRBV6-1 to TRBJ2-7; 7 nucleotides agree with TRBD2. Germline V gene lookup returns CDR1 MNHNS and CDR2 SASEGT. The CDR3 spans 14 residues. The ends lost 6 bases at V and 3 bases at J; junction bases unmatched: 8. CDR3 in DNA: TGTGCCAGCAGCGGAAGCGGGGACTTCTACGAGCAGTACTTC. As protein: CASSGSGDFYEQYF.

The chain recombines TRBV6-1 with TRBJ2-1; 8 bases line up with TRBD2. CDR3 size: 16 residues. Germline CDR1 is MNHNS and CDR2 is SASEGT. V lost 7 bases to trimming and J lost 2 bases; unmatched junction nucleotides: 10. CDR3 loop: CASTVPGLVPYNEQFF. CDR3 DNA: TGTGCCAGCACCGTACCGGGACTAGTCCCCTACAATGAGCAGTTCTTC.

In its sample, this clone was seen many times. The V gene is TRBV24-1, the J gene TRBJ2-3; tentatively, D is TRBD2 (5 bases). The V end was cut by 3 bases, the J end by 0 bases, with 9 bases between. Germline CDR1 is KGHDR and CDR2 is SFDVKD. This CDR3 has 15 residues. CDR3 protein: CATSDGDYSTDTQYF. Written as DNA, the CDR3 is TGTGCCACCAGTGATGGCGACTATAGCACAGATACGCAGTATTTT.

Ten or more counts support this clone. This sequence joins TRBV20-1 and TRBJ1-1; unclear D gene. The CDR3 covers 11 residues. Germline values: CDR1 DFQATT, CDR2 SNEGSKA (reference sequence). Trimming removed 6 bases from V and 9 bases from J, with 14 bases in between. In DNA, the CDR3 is TGCAGTGCCCCATGGGGTCACAAAGCTTTCTTT. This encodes CSAPWGHKAFF.

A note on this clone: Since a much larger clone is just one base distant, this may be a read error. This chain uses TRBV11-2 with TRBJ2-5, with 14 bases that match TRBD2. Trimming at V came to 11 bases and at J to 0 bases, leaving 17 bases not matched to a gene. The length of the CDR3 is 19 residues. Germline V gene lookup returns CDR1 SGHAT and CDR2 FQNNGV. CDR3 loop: CARTPFGLAGGPHQETQYF. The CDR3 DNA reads TGTGCCCGCACCCCCTTCGGACTAGCGGGGGGTCCCCACCAAGAGACCCAGTACTTC.

CDR3: CASSYVSYYGYTF. As DNA, the CDR3 is TGTGCCAGCAGTTACGTTAGCTACTATGGCTACACCTTC. This sequence joins TRBV6-2 or TRBV6-3 and TRBJ1-2, with D hard to call. Germline CDR1 is MNHEY and CDR2 is SVGEGT. This CDR3 comprises 13 residues. Trimming shortened V by 2 bases and J by 3 bases, and 7 bases separated the two germline ends.

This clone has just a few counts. This CDR3 reads CASRQAALGGAGYNEQFF. CDR3 nucleotide sequence: TGTGCCAGCAGGCAAGCAGCTCTAGGGGGGGCGGGCTACAATGAGCAGTTCTTC. V and J are TRBV6-1 and TRBJ2-1; D perhaps matches TRBD2 (7 bases). Germline V lookup: CDR1 MNHNS, CDR2 SASEGT. V dropped 6 bases and J dropped 3 bases, with 24 bases sitting between them. The CDR3 extends over 18 amino acids.

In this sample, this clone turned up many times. This chain's CDR3 is CSVEEGEAFF. The CDR3 nucleotides are TGCAGCGTTGAAGAAGGTGAAGCTTTCTTT. V gene TRBV29-1 combines with J gene TRBJ1-1; D is unresolved. V was trimmed by 0 bases and J by 7 bases, leaving 3 bases between them. This CDR3 is built from 10 residues. CDR1 SQVTM and CDR2 ANQGSEA come from the germline V gene.

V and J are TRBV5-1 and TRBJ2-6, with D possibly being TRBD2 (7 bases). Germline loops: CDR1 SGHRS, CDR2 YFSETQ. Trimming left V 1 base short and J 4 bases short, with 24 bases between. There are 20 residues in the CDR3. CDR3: CASSLSQGHREGLGANVLTF. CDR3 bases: TGCGCCAGCAGCTTGTCCCAGGGACATCGTGAGGGACTAGGGGCCAACGTCCTGACTTTC.

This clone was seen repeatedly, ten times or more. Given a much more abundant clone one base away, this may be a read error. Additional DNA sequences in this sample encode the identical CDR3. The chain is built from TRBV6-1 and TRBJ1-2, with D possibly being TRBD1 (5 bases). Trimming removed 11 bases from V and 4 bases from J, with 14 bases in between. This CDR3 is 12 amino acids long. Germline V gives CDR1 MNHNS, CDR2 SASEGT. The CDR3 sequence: CAANRDGYGYTF. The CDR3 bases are TGTGCCGCTAACCGGGACGGCTATGGCTACACCTTC.